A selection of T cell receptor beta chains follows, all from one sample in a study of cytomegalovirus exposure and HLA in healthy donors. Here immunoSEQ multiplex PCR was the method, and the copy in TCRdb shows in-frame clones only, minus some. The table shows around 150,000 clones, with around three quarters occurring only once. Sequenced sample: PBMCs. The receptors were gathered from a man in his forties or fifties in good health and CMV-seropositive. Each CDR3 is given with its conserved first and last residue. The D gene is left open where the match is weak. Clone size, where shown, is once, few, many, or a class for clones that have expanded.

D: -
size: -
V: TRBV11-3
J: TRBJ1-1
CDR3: CASSPQQPRQAQTHEAFF
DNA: TGTGCCAGCAGCCCCCAGCAACCGCGACAGGCTCAGACACACGAAGCTTTCTTT

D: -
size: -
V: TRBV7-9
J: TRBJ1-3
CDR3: CASSAGTNSGNTIYF
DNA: TGTGCCAGCAGCGCCGGGACAAACTCTGGAAACACCATATATTTT

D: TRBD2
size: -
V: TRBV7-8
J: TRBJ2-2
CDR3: CASSLVLRGDTGELFF
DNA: TGTGCCAGCAGCTTAGTGTTGCGGGGGGACACCGGGGAGCTGTTTTTT

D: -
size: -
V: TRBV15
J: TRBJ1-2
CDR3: CATSRDRGLTVYGYTF
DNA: TGTGCCACCAGCAGAGATCGGGGGTTGACCGTCTATGGCTACACCTTC

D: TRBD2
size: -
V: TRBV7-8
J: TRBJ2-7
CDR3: CATPPASGRGEQYF
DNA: TGTGCCACACCGCCGGCTAGCGGGAGGGGCGAGCAGTACTTC

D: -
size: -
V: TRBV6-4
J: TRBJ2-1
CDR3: CASSDLGAPLNEQFF
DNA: TGTGCCAGCAGTGACTTAGGGGCCCCTTTGAATGAGCAGTTCTTC

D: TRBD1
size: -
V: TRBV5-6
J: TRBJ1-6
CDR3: CASRRGQEFYNSPLHF
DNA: TGTGCCAGCAGGCGGGGACAGGAGTTCTATAATTCACCCCTCCACTTT

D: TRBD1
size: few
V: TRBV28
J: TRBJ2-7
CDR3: CASSLRQGIAYEQYF
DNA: TGTGCCAGCAGTCTGAGACAGGGGATTGCCTACGAGCAGTACTTC

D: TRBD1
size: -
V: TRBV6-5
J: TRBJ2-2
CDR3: CASSYSVTGATGELFF
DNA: TGTGCCAGCAGTTACTCAGTTACAGGGGCCACCGGGGAGCTGTTTTTT

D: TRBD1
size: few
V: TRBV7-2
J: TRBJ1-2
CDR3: CASSDRGLGYTF
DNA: TGTGCCAGCAGCGACAGGGGGTTGGGCTACACCTTC

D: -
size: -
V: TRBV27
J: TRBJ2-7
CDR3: CASSLGGRLNEQYF
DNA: TGTGCCAGCAGTTTAGGGGGCAGGCTTAACGAGCAGTACTTC

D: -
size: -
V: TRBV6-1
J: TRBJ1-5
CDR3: CASSEERSLNQPQHF
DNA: TGTGCCAGCAGTGAAGAGCGGTCTCTCAATCAGCCCCAGCATTTT

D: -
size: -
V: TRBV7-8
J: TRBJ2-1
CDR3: CASSGGSYNEQFF
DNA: TGTGCCAGCAGCGGGGGGAGCTACAATGAGCAGTTCTTC

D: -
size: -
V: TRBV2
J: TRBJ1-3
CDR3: CASSSGQLRNTIYF
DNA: TGTGCCAGCAGTTCCGGACAGTTGAGAAACACCATATATTTT

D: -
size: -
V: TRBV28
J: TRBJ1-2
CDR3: CASTGQEGSYTF
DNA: TGTGCCAGCACTGGGCAGGAGGGCAGCTACACCTTC

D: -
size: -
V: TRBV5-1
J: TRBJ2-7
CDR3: CATRDIGEVEQYF
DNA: TGCGCCACCAGAGACATCGGGGAGGTCGAGCAGTACTTC

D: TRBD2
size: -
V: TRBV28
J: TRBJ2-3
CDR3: CASTIGLAWPDTQYF
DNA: TGTGCCAGCACCATAGGACTAGCGTGGCCAGATACGCAGTATTTT

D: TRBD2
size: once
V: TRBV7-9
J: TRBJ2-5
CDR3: CASSFTSGSGSLETQYF
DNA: TGTGCCAGCAGCTTTACTAGCGGGAGTGGTTCGCTAGAGACCCAGTACTTC

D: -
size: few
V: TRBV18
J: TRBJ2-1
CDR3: CASSPLDEQFF
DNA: TGTGCCAGCTCACCACTAGATGAGCAGTTCTTC

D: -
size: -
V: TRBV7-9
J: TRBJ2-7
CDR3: CASSFGTGPSEQYF
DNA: TGTGCCAGCAGCTTTGGTACAGGGCCCTCCGAGCAGTACTTC

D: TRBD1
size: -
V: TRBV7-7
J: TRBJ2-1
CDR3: CASSYRDRGKDEQFF
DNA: TGTGCTAGCAGCTACCGGGACAGGGGAAAGGATGAGCAGTTCTTC

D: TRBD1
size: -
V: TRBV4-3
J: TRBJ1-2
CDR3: CASSQDRGAGGASNYGYTF
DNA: TGCGCCAGCAGCCAAGATAGAGGGGCAGGGGGCGCGTCTAACTATGGCTACACCTTC

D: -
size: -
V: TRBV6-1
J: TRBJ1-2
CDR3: CASSEFGKGPQWGYTF
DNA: TGTGCCAGCAGTGAATTCGGGAAGGGCCCCCAGTGGGGCTACACCTTC

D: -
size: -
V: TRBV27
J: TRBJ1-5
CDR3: CASAWGRGSNQPQHF
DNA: TGTGCCAGCGCCTGGGGGCGCGGAAGCAATCAGCCCCAGCATTTT

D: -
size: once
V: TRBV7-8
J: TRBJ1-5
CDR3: CASSPSSRQYSNQPQHF
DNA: TGTGCCAGCAGCCCCTCCTCTCGACAGTATAGCAATCAGCCCCAGCATTTT

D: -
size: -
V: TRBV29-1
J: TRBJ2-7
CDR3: CSVGITVSDEQYF
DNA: TGCAGCGTTGGGATAACAGTGTCCGACGAGCAGTACTTC

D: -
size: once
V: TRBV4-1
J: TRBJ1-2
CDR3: CASSLVGGRVDGYTF
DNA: TGCGCCAGCAGCCTGGTGGGGGGGCGCGTCGACGGCTACACCTTC

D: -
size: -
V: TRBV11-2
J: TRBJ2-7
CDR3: CASSLGLEQYF
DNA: TGTGCCAGCAGCTTAGGTCTCGAGCAGTACTTC

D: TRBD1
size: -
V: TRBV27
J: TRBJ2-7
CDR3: CASSRTGDEQYF
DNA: TGTGCCAGCAGCCGGACAGGGGACGAGCAGTACTTC

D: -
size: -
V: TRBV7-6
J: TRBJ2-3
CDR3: CASSLAPGRDTQYF
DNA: TGTGCCAGCAGCTTAGCGCCAGGAAGAGATACGCAGTATTTT

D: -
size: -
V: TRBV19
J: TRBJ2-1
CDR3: CASSVAGTRGSEQFF
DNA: TGTGCCAGTAGTGTCGCCGGAACCCGCGGATCTGAGCAGTTCTTC

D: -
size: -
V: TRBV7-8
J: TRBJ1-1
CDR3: CASSFNRLATEAFF
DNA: TGTGCCAGCAGCTTCAACAGGCTGGCCACTGAAGCTTTCTTT

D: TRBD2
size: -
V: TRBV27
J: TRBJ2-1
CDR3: CASHPWDWRESYNEQFF
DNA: TGTGCCAGCCACCCCTGGGACTGGCGGGAGAGCTACAATGAGCAGTTCTTC

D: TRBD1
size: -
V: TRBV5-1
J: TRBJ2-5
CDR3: CASSLATGLQTQYF
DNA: TGCGCCAGCAGCTTGGCGACAGGGTTACAGACCCAGTACTTC

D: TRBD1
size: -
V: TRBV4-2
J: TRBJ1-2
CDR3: CASSRGETGRGYTF
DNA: TGTGCCAGCAGCCGGGGGGAGACAGGGAGAGGCTACACCTTC

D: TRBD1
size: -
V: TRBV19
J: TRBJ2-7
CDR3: CASSTQHRGEQYF
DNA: TGTGCCAGTAGTACCCAACACAGGGGCGAGCAGTACTTC

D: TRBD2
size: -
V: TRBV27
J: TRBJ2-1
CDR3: CASSPLAGAFGEQFF
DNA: TGTGCCAGCAGTCCACTAGCGGGGGCGTTCGGGGAGCAGTTCTTC

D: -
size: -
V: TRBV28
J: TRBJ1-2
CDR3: CASRLRVNYGYTF
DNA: TGTGCCAGCAGGCTACGGGTAAACTATGGCTACACCTTC

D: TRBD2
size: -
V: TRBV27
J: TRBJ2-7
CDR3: CASRPGTSPHGEQYF
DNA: TGTGCCAGCAGACCCGGGACTAGCCCCCATGGCGAGCAGTACTTC

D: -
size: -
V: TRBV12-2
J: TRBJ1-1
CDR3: CASRLAPQFTGVFNEAFF
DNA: TGTGCAAGTCGCTTAGCCCCCCAATTTACAGGGGTTTTTAATGAAGCTTTCTTT

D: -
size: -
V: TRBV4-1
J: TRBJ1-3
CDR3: CASSPPGENTIYF
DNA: TGCGCCAGCAGCCCGCCAGGGGAAAACACCATATATTTT

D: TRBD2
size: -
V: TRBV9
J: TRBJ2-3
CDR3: CASSVLLAGSTDTQYF
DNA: TGTGCCAGCAGCGTCTTACTAGCGGGCAGCACAGATACGCAGTATTTT

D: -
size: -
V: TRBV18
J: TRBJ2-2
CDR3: CASSPNKGANTGELFF
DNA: TGTGCCAGCTCACCAAACAAGGGGGCGAACACCGGGGAGCTGTTTTTT

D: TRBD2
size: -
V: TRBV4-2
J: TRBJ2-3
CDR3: CASSQDLYSGGHSDTQYF
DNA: TGTGCCAGCAGCCAAGATCTCTATAGCGGGGGGCATTCAGATACGCAGTATTTT

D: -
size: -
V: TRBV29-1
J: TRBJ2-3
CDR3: CSVVQSHFTDTQYF
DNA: TGCAGCGTTGTACAATCTCATTTCACAGATACGCAGTATTTT

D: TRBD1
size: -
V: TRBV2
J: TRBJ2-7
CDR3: CASSWTGWDEQYF
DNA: TGTGCCAGCAGTTGGACAGGCTGGGACGAGCAGTACTTC

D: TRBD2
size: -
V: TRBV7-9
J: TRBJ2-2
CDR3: CASRSGRPATGELFF
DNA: TGTGCCAGCAGGAGCGGGAGACCCGCCACCGGGGAGCTGTTTTTT

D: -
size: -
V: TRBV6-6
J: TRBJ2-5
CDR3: CASSYQEGAEETQYF
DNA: TGTGCCAGCAGTTACCAGGAGGGGGCTGAAGAGACCCAGTACTTC

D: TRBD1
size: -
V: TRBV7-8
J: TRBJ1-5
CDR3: CASSSASITGEQPQHF
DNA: TGTGCCAGCAGCTCCGCGAGTATCACAGGGGAGCAGCCCCAGCATTTT